This is a list of T cell receptor beta chains from one sample in a study of T cell changes during pregnancy in multiple sclerosis. Assay used: immunoSEQ multiplex PCR; TCRdb lists only in-frame clones, some missing. Of nearly 60,000 clones in the sample, about 89% were seen once. Sequencing used CD4+ T cells from peripheral blood mononuclear cells, obtained after pregnancy. The receptors were sampled from a female donor in good health, enrolled as a control in a pregnancy study. The CDR3 runs from the conserved cysteine through the conserved F or W. The D gene is left open where the match is weak. Clone size is shown for a subset of rows, as once, few, many or a class of expanded clone.

clone size	V gene	D gene	J gene	CDR3 DNA	CDR3 protein
.	TRBV11-3	.	TRBJ1-1	TGTGCCAGCAGCTTAGTCGGGAGAGCGAACACTGAAGCTTTCTTT	CASSLVGRANTEAFF
.	TRBV10-3	TRBD1	TRBJ2-7	TGTGCCATCAGTACGGACAGGTTTCTGTACGAGCAGTACTTC	CAISTDRFLYEQYF
.	TRBV7-2	TRBD1	TRBJ1-5	TGTGCCAGCAGCGCGGGCTGGGACAGGGGAAATCAGCCCCAGCATTTT	CASSAGWDRGNQPQHF
.	TRBV21-1	.	TRBJ2-5	.	CASSKVASGSPQETQYF
.	TRBV6-5	TRBD1	TRBJ1-2	TGTGCCACCCATGTATTAGGGGGCAACGGCTACACCTTC	CATHVLGGNGYTF
.	TRBV4-3	.	TRBJ1-2	TGCGCCAGCAGCCAAGATCGTTTGCACACCATTCTTAACTATGGCTACACCTTC	CASSQDRLHTILNYGYTF
.	TRBV4-1	TRBD1	TRBJ2-7	TGCGCCAGCAGCCAAGAAAGGACAGGGAGCTCCTACGAGCAGTACTTC	CASSQERTGSSYEQYF
.	TRBV6-6	.	TRBJ1-6	TGTGCCACCCTTGGGAGGGTCCAAAATTCACCCCTCCACTTT	CATLGRVQNSPLHF
once	TRBV15	.	TRBJ1-1	TGTGCCACCAGCAGAGAAGGGGGGGGTTTCTGGGCTTTCTTT	CATSREGGGFWAFF
.	TRBV19	.	TRBJ1-3	TGTGCCAGTAGTATACTGGGCAGCTTCTCTGGAAACACCATATATTTT	CASSILGSFSGNTIYF
.	TRBV10-3	.	TRBJ1-1	TGTGCCATCAGTGAGTCCCCCAAAACTGAAGCTTTCTTT	CAISESPKTEAFF
.	TRBV19	TRBD1	TRBJ1-1	TGTGCCAGTAGTGACCTTTACGGACAGGGGGGATTGTCTGAAGCTTTCTTT	CASSDLYGQGGLSEAFF
.	TRBV4-2	TRBD1	TRBJ1-1	TGTGCCAGCAGCCAAGTAACCGAAAACAGGGGGCTGAGAGCTTTCTTT	CASSQVTENRGLRAFF
.	TRBV5-4	TRBD2	TRBJ2-3	TGTGCCAGCAGCTTGGTCGGGGGGGGTGATACGCAGTATTTT	CASSLVGGGDTQYF
.	TRBV15	.	TRBJ2-5	TGTGCCACCAGCAGGGCCAGAAAGGGGGCCCAGTACTTC	CATSRARKGAQYF
.	TRBV7-2	.	TRBJ2-2	TGTGCCAGCAGCTACCCCGCGGGCAGAATAAACACCGGGGAGCTGTTTTTT	CASSYPAGRINTGELFF
.	TRBV4-1	TRBD1	TRBJ1-3	TGCGCCAGCAGCCCGCCCATCGGGGGGGACAGGGGGCTTACGAGCTCTGGAAACACCATATATTTT	CASSPPIGGDRGLTSSGNTIYF
once	TRBV19	TRBD2	TRBJ2-3	TGTGCCAGTAGTGTACTAGCGGGGGGATTCACAGATACGCAGTATTTT	CASSVLAGGFTDTQYF
.	TRBV19	TRBD1	TRBJ1-2	TGTGCCAGTACCCCCTCTGACAGGGGCGATGGCTACACCTTC	CASTPSDRGDGYTF
.	TRBV7-9	TRBD1	TRBJ1-3	TGTGCCAGCAGCTTGCTAAGGGACAGTGGAAACACCATATATTTT	CASSLLRDSGNTIYF
.	TRBV6-5	TRBD1	TRBJ2-7	TGTGCCAGCAGCTCCCCGGACAGGGGGCCCTACGAGCAGTACTTC	CASSSPDRGPYEQYF
.	TRBV7-2	.	TRBJ1-2	TGTGCCAGCAGCCTAGGAGCGGACCGGCCGACGGGCTACACCTTC	CASSLGADRPTGYTF
.	TRBV5-6	.	TRBJ1-1	TGTGCCAGCAGCTCTTTAGCGGGAGAGGGCACTGAAGCTTTCTTT	CASSSLAGEGTEAFF
.	TRBV14	TRBD1	TRBJ2-5	TGTGCCAGCAGCCAGGACAGGGGGAGTCCTCGGGAGACCCAGTACTTC	CASSQDRGSPRETQYF
.	TRBV10-3	.	TRBJ2-7	TGTGCCATCAGTGGCAGGACAGTCCTTGCCTACGAGCAGTACTTC	CAISGRTVLAYEQYF
.	TRBV6-5	TRBD1	TRBJ1-1	TGTGCCAGCAGTCGACTCGGACAGGGGAACACTGAAGCTTTCTTT	CASSRLGQGNTEAFF
.	TRBV5-1	TRBD1	TRBJ2-2	TGCGCCAGCAGCTTGGGCCCGCGGACAGGCGACACCGGGGAGCTGTTTTTT	CASSLGPRTGDTGELFF
.	TRBV7-2	.	TRBJ1-2	TGTGCCAGCAGACCTGGTGGGGGCAACGGCTACACCTTC	CASRPGGGNGYTF
.	TRBV7-2	TRBD1	TRBJ1-2	TGTGCCAGCAGCTTATGGGACAGTCCTTCGGTCTATGGCTACACCTTC	CASSLWDSPSVYGYTF
.	TRBV25-1	.	TRBJ2-7	TGTGCCAGCAGTGAATTTGCGACAGCACCCTTAACTGAGCAGTACTTC	CASSEFATAPLTEQYF
once	TRBV19	TRBD2	TRBJ2-1	TGTGCCAGTAGTGTCGATACTAGCGGGGGGGCATTATATGAGCAGTTCTTC	CASSVDTSGGALYEQFF
.	TRBV11-1	TRBD2	TRBJ2-5	TGTGCCAGCAGCACAACGGTGGGGGGGGAGACCCAGTACTTC	CASSTTVGGETQYF
.	TRBV7-2	.	TRBJ2-1	TGTGCCAGCAGCTTCAACAGGCGCTCCTACAATGAGCAGTTCTTC	CASSFNRRSYNEQFF
.	TRBV6-5	.	TRBJ2-3	TGTGCCAGCAGATACACGTTCGACACCCGAGAAGATACGCAGTATTTT	CASRYTFDTREDTQYF
.	TRBV7-3	TRBD2	TRBJ2-1	TGTGCCAGCAGCTTAACGGGACTAGTCGATGAGCAGTTCTTC	CASSLTGLVDEQFF
.	TRBV4-3	.	TRBJ2-7	TGCGCCAGCAGCCAAGATCATCGGGGAGGCCCCTACGAGCAGTACTTC	CASSQDHRGGPYEQYF
.	TRBV7-8	TRBD1	TRBJ1-5	TGTGCCAGCAGCTTCGAACAGGGGAGAGGCAATCAGCCCCAGCATTTT	CASSFEQGRGNQPQHF
.	TRBV19	TRBD2	TRBJ2-3	TGTGCCAGTAGTATCCTCAGCGGGGGGAGCACAGATACGCAGTATTTT	CASSILSGGSTDTQYF
.	TRBV5-4	.	TRBJ1-1	TGTGCCAGCAGCTTGGGAGGGCTGAACACTGAAGCTTTCTTT	CASSLGGLNTEAFF
few	TRBV30	TRBD1	TRBJ2-5	TGTGCCTGGAGATCCGGGACAGGGGGAGTCCAAGAGACCCAGTACTTC	CAWRSGTGGVQETQYF
.	TRBV6-1	.	TRBJ1-5	TGTGCCAGCAGTGAAGCGGGAGGTCAGCCCCAGCATTTT	CASSEAGGQPQHF
few	TRBV11-3	TRBD2	TRBJ2-3	TGTGCCAGCAGCTTTACAGCGGGGGGATCTGATACGCAGTATTTT	CASSFTAGGSDTQYF
.	TRBV18	TRBD1	TRBJ2-3	TGTGCCAGCTCACCATCGGGAAACCGGGACAGGGAGTTGGATACGCAGTATTTT	CASSPSGNRDRELDTQYF
.	TRBV30	.	TRBJ1-1	TGTGCCTGGAGGGGATCGGGAGGATGGAACACTGAAGCTTTCTTT	CAWRGSGGWNTEAFF
.	TRBV6-6	TRBD1	TRBJ1-1	TGTGCCAGCAGCCCACCCGGACAGGTTGAAGCTTTCTTT	CASSPPGQVEAFF
.	TRBV5-1	TRBD1	TRBJ2-5	TGCGCCAGCACCGAACAGACAGGGGGGTGGGAGCAGTACTTC	CASTEQTGGWEQYF
.	TRBV19	.	TRBJ2-4	TGTGCCAGTAGTATAGTCCCACAGAAAAACATTCAGTACTTC	CASSIVPQKNIQYF
.	TRBV5-6	TRBD1	TRBJ1-3	TGTGCCAGCAGCAGTAAGGGGGCGGCTGGAAACACCATATATTTT	CASSSKGAAGNTIYF
.	TRBV21-1	.	TRBJ1-1	TGTGCCAGCAGCAAAGTGCAGGCCAATTTGAACACTGAAGCTTTCTTT	CASSKVQANLNTEAFF
few	TRBV2	.	TRBJ1-1	TGTGCCAGCAGCGCCTTATGGGGCAACACTGAAGCTTTCTTT	CASSALWGNTEAFF
.	TRBV30	TRBD1	TRBJ2-7	TGTGCCGGAAGGGACAGGGGCTACGAGCAGTACTTC	CAGRDRGYEQYF
.	TRBV9	TRBD1	TRBJ2-7	TGTGCCAGCAGCGCCGACAGGGACTACGAGCAGTACTTC	CASSADRDYEQYF
.	TRBV5-6	.	TRBJ2-7	TGTGCCAGCAGCTTAATCTACGCGCCCTACGAGCAGTACTTC	CASSLIYAPYEQYF
.	TRBV2	TRBD1	TRBJ1-5	TGTGCCAGCAGTCAGGGACAGGGGGCACTTCAGCCCCAGCATTTT	CASSQGQGALQPQHF
.	TRBV10-2	TRBD1	TRBJ1-6	TGCGCCAGCACCTTGGGACAGGGCGGTTCACCCCTCCACTTT	CASTLGQGGSPLHF
.	TRBV5-6	.	TRBJ1-2	TGTGCCAGCAGCTTGGACGGCTATGGCTACACCTTC	CASSLDGYGYTF
.	TRBV19	TRBD1	TRBJ1-1	TGTGCCAGTAGTGGGACAGGGGGGACTGAAGCTTTCTTT	CASSGTGGTEAFF